This TCR beta chain was captured in a study of human T cells and chemical hapten exposure. Stated time point: pre-sensitization, week 0. Specified treatment: therapeutic diphenylcyclopropenone sensitization with weekly scalp DPC. At patch-test visits, sampling came before the patch test. On this clonotype itself: Its antigen is unidentified.

The ends lost 4 bases at V and 2 bases at J; junction bases unmatched: 3. This CDR3 spans 13 amino acids. CDR1 and CDR2 (germline): SGHRS, YFSETQ. Overall study findings and caveats: Donors, who had alopecia, may show an immune response that differs from healthy people's.

TCRdb re-analysed the RACE reads in MiXCR, keeping a single row per CDR3 protein. The sample carries 300,000 to 400,000 distinct CDR3 sequences, roughly 4.6% recorded once. The clonotype comes from a woman between 50 and 59 years old with alopecia areata. Some clones in this sample may be carry-over from other donors' samples. The chain couples TRBV5-1 to TRBJ2-7, with 7 bases matching TRBD1. The specimen comprised whole blood, sampled in connection with sensitization to the hapten diphenylcyclopropenone (DPC). CDR3 sequence (DNA): TGCGCCAGCAGCGTCGACAGGGCCTACGAGCAGTACTTC. Translated: CASSVDRAYEQYF.